This T cell receptor (beta chain) is drawn from a study of blood T cell repertoires in COVID-19. Study as a whole: Acute and convalescent COVID-19 specimens originated in the United States, Italy and Spain. T cells, B-cell-depleted T cells, or PBMCs supplied cDNA or gDNA.

In the original analysis: Cell counts per sample came from amplifying reference gene primers. Sequencing was performed with immunoSEQ multiplex PCR; in TCRdb, only in-frame clones are kept and a portion is missing. The D gene and trimming were derived from the DNA, and the V and J assignments and clone size from that table. The repertoire holds 1,200 to 1,500 clones, about 94% seen once, with 2.1% in the top ten. The V and J ends lost 3 bases and 4 bases, in that order; junction bases with no gene match: 4. Germline lookup yields CDR1 SGHVS and CDR2 FQNEAQ. This CDR3 spans 15 amino acids. J is TRBJ2-7 and V is TRBV7-8, with 12 bases fitting TRBD1. Sequenced material: peripheral blood. The source of this sequence is a human donor in a cohort sampled during active COVID-19. The CDR3: CASSFRGQGAYEQYF. The CDR3 bases are TGTGCCAGCAGCTTCCGGGGACAGGGGGCTTACGAGCAGTACTTC.